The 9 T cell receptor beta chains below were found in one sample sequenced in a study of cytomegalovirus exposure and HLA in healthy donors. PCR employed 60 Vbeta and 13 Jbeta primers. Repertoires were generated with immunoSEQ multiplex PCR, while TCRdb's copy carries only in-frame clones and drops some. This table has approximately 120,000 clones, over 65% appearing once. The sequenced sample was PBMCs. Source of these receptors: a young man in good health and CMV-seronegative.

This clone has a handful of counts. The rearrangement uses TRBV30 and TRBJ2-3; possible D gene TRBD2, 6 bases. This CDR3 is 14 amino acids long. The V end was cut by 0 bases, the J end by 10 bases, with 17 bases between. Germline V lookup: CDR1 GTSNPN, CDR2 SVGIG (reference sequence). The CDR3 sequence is CAWSVGPLGGSQYF. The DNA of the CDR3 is TGTGCCTGGAGTGTTGGACCCCTCGGAGGGTCGCAGTATTTT. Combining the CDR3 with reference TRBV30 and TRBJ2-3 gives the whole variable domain SQTIHQWPATLVQPVGSPLSLECTVEGTSNPNLYWYRQAAGRGLQLLFYSVGIGQISSEVPQNLSASRPQDRQFILSSKKLLLSDSGFYLCAWSVGPLGGSQYFGPGTRLTVL.

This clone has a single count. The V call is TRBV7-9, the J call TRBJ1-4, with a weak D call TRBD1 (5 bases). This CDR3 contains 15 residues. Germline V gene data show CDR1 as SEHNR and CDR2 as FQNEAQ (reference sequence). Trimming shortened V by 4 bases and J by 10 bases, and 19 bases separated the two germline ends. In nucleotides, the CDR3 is TGTGCCAGCAGCTCATGGCGCGGGGGAGAGGGAAAACTGTTTTTT. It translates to CASSSWRGGEGKLFF.

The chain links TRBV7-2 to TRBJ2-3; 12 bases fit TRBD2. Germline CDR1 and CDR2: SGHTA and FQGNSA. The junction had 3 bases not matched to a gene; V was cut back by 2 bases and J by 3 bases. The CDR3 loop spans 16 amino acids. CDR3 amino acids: CASSLYGTSGTDTQYF. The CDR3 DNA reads TGTGCCAGCAGCTTATATGGGACTAGCGGGACAGATACGCAGTATTTT.

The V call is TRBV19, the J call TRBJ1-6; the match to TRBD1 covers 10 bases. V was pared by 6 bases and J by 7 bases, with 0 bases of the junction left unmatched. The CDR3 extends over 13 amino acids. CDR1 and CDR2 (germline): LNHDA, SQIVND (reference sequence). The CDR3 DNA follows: TGTGCCAGTAGGGACAGGGGGAATTCACCCCTCCACTTT. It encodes CASRDRGNSPLHF. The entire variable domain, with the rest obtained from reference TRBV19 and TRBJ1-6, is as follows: DGGITQSPKYLFRKEGQNVTLSCEQNLNHDAMYWYRQDPGQGLRLIYYSQIVNDFQKGDIAEGYSVSREKKESFPLTVTSAQKNPTAFYLCASRDRGNSPLHFGNGTRLTVT.

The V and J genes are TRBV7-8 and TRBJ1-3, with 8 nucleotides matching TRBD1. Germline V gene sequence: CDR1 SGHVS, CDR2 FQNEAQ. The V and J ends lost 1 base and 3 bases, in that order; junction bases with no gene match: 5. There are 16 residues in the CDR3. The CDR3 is CASSLGTGSNGNTIYF. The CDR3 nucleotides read TGTGCCAGCAGCTTAGGGACAGGGTCCAATGGAAACACCATATATTTT.

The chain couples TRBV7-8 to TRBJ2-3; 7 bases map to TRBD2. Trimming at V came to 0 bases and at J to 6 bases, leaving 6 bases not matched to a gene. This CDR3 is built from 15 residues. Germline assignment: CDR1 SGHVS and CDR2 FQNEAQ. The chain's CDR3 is CASSLAAGTIDTQYF. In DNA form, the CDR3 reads TGTGCCAGCAGCTTAGCGGCCGGGACTATTGATACGCAGTATTTT. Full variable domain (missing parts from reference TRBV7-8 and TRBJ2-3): GAGVSQSPRYKVAKRGQDVALRCDPISGHVSLFWYQQALGQGPEFLTYFQNEAQLDKSGLPSDRFFAERPEGSVSTLKIQRTQQEDSAVYLCASSLAAGTIDTQYFGPGTRLTVL.

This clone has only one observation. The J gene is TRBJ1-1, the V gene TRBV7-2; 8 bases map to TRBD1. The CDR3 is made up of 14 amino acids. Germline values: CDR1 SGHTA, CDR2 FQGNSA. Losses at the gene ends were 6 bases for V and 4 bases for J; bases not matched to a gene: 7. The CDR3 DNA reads TGTGCCAGCAGATCAGACAGGGGAGGCACTGAAGCTTTCTTT. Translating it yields CASRSDRGGTEAFF. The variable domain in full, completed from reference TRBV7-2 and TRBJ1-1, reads GAGVSQSPSNKVTEKGKDVELRCDPISGHTALYWYRQSLGQGLEFLIYFQGNSAPDKSGLPSDRFSAERTGGSVSTLTIQRTQQEDSAVYLCASRSDRGGTEAFFGQGTRLTVV.

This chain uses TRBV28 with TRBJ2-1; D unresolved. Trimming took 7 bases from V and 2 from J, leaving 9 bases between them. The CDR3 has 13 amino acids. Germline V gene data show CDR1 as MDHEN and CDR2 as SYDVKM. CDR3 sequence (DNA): TGTGCCAGCATGCCTGGAGCCTACAATGAGCAGTTCTTC. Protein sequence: CASMPGAYNEQFF.

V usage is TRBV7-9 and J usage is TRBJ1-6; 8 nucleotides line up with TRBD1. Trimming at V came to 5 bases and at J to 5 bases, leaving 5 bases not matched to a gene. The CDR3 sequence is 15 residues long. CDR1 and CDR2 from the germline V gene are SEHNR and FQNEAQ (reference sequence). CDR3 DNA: TGTGCCAGCAGCCCCGGACAGGGCGATAATTCACCCCTCCACTTT. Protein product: CASSPGQGDNSPLHF. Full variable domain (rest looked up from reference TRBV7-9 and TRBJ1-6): DTGVSQNPRHKITKRGQNVTFRCDPISEHNRLYWYRQTLGQGPEFLTYFQNEAQLEKSRLLSDRFSAERPKGSFSTLEIQRTEQGDSAMYLCASSPGQGDNSPLHFGNGTRLTVT.